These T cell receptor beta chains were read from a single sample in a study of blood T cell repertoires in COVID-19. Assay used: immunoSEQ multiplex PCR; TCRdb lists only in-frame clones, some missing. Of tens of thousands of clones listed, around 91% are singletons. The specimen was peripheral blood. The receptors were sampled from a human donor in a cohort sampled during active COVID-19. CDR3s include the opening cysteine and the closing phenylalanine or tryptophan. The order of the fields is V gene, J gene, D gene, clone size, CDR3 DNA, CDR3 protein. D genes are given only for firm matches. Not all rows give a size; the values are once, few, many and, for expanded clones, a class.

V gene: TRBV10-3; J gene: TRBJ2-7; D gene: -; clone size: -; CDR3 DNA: TGTGCCATCAGCGCAGGGGGGTACGAGCAGTACTTC; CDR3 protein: CAISAGGYEQYF
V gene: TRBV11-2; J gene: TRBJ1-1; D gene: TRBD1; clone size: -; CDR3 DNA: TGTGCCAGCAGCCGACAGGGTGAGACTGAAGCTTTCTTT; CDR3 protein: CASSRQGETEAFF
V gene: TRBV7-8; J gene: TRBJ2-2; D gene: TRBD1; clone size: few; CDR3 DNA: TGTGCCAGCAACCAGGGGGCGGGTCCTAACACCGGGGAGCTGTTTTTT; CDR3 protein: CASNQGAGPNTGELFF
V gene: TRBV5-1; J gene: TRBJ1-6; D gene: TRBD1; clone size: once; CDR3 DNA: TGCGCCAGCAGCCCGGGACAGGGGCAACATAATTCACCCCTCCACTTT; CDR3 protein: CASSPGQGQHNSPLHF
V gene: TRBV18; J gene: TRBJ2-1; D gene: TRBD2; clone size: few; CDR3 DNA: TGTGCCAGCTCACCCGCCGTAGGGCGGGGGGGAAGTGAGCAGTTCTTC; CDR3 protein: CASSPAVGRGGSEQFF
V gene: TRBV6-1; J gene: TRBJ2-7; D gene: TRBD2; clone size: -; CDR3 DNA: TGTGCCAGCAGTGAATCGGCTAGCGGGGCATACTCCTACGAGCAGTACTTC; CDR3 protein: CASSESASGAYSYEQYF
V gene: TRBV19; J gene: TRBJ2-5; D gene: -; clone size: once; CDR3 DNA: TGTGCCAGTAGTATGGCTCCGAACCAAGAGACCCAGTACTTC; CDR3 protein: CASSMAPNQETQYF
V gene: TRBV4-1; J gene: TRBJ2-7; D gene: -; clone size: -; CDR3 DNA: TGCGCCAGCAGCCAAGAATCGAAGGGAGTCGCAGGCGAGCAGTACTTC; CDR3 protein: CASSQESKGVAGEQYF
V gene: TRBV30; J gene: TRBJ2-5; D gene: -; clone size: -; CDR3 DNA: TGTGCAGGAGGCGTCGGGGAGACCCAGTACTTC; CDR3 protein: CAGGVGETQYF
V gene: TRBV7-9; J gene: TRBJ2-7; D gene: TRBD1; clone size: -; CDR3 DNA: TGTGCCAGCAGCCCGGGACAGGGAATGGGCGAGCAGTACTTC; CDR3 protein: CASSPGQGMGEQYF
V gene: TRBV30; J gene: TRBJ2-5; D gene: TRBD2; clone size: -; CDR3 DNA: TGTGCCTGGAGTGTATCGCGGGGGTTTGGAGAGACCCAGTACTTC; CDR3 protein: CAWSVSRGFGETQYF
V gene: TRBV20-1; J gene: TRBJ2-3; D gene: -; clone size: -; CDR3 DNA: TGCAGTGCTAGTAGTTCTACTAGCACAGATACGCAGTATTTT; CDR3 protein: CSASSSTSTDTQYF
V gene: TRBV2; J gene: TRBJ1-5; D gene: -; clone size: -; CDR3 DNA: TGTGCCAGCAGTGAAGCGCGAGGGTTTGATCAGCCCCAGCATTTT; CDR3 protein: CASSEARGFDQPQHF
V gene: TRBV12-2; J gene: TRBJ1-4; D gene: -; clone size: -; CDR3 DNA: TGTGCAAGTCGCTTAATGCGGGACAGGCTTGCAACTAATGAAAAACTGTTTTTT; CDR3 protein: CASRLMRDRLATNEKLFF
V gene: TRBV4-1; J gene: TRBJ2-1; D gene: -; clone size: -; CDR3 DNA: TGCGCCAGCAGCCAAGATAACGGGGGCTCCTACAATGAGCAGTTCTTC; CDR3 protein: CASSQDNGGSYNEQFF
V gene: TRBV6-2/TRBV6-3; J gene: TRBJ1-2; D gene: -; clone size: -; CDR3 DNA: TGTGCCAGCAGTTACTCGGAGGACCCCGCCTATGGCTACACCTTC; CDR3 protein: CASSYSEDPAYGYTF
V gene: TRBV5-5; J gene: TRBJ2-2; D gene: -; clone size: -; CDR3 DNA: TGTGCCAGCAGCCCCCGGGGGACGAACACCGGGGAGCTGTTTTTT; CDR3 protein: CASSPRGTNTGELFF
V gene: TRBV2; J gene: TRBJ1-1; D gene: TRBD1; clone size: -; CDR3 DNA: TGTGCCAGCAGGGTGGGACAGACTAACACTGAAGCTTTCTTT; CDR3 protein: CASRVGQTNTEAFF